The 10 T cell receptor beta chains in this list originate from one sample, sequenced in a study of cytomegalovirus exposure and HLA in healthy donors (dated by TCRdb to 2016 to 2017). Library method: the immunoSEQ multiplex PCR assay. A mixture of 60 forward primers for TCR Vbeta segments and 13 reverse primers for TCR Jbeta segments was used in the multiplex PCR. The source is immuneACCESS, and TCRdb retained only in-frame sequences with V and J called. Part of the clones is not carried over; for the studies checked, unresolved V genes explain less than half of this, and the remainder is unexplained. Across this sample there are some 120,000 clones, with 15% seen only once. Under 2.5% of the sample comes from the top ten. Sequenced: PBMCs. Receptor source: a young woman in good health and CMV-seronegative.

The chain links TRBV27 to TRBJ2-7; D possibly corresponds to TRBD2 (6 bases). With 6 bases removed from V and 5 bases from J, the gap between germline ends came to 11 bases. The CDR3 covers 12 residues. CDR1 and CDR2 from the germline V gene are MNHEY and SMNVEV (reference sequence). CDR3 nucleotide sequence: TGTGCCAGCAGCCCTTGGGGGGACGAGCAGTACTTC. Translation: CASSPWGDEQYF.

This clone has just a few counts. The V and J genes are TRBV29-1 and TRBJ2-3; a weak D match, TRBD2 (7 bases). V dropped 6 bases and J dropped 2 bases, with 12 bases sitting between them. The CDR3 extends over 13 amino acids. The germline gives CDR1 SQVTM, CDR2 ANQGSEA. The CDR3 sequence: CSVGGAVTDTQYF. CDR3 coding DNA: TGCAGCGTGGGGGGGGCTGTCACAGATACGCAGTATTTT.

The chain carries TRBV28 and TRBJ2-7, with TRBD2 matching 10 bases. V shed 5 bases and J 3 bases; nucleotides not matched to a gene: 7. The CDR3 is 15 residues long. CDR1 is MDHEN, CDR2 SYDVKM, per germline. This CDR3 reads CASSITSGTFYEQYF. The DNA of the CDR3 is TGTGCCAGCAGTATAACTAGCGGGACATTCTACGAGCAGTACTTC.

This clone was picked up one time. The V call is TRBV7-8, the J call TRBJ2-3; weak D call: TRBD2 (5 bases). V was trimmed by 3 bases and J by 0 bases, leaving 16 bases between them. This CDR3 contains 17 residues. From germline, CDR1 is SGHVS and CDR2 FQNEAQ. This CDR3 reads CASSLVRVLASTDTQYF. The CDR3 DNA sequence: TGTGCCAGCAGCTTGGTTCGGGTTCTAGCTAGCACAGATACGCAGTATTTT. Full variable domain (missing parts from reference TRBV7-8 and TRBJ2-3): GAGVSQSPRYKVAKRGQDVALRCDPISGHVSLFWYQQALGQGPEFLTYFQNEAQLDKSGLPSDRFFAERPEGSVSTLKIQRTQQEDSAVYLCASSLVRVLASTDTQYFGPGTRLTVL.

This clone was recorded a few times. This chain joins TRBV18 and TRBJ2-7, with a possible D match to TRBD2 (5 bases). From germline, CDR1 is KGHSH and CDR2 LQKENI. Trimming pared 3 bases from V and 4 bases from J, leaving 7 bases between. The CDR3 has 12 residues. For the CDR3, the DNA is TGTGCCAGCTCACCCGACTATTACGAGCAGTACTTC. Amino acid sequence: CASSPDYYEQYF. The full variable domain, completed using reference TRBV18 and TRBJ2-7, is NAGVMQNPRHLVRRRGQEARLRCSPMKGHSHVYWYRQLPEEGLKFMVYLQKENIIDESGMPKERFSAEFPKEGPSILRIQQVVRGDSAAYFCASSPDYYEQYFGPGTRLTVT.

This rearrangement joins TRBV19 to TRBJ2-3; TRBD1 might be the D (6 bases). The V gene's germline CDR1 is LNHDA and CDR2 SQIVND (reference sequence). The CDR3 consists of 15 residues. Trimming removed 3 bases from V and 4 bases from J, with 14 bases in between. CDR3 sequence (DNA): TGTGCCAGTAGTATGGGCCAGGGGTATTCAGATACGCAGTATTTT. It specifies CASSMGQGYSDTQYF.

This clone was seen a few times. CDR3 sequence (DNA): TGTGCCAGCAGACCTCCGGGACTCGCCTACGAGCAGTACTTC. It translates to CASRPPGLAYEQYF. This chain connects TRBV28 to TRBJ2-7; TRBD2 is a possible D gene (6 bases). Per the germline V gene, CDR1 is MDHEN and CDR2 is SYDVKM. The V and J ends lost 6 bases and 2 bases respectively, with 14 bases between them. The CDR3 length is 14 residues.

The CDR3 protein is CAWSVIRGDEKLFF. The DNA of the CDR3 is TGTGCCTGGAGTGTGATCCGGGGTGATGAAAAACTGTTTTTT. The chain carries TRBV30 and TRBJ1-4; D unclear. Germline lookup yields CDR1 GTSNPN and CDR2 SVGIG (reference sequence). Deletions cut 0 bases from V and 6 bases from J, with 11 bases between. This CDR3 region has 14 residues.

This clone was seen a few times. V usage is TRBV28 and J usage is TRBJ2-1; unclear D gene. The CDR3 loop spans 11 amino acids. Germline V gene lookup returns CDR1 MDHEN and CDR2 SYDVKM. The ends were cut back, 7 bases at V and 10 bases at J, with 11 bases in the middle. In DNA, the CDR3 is TGTGCCAGCACTTCCTTCGGGGAGCAGTTCTTC. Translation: CASTSFGEQFF.

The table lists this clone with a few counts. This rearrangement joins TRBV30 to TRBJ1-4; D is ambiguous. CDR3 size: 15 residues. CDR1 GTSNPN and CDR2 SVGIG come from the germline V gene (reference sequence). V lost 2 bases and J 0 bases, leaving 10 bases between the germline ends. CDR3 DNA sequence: TGTGCCTGGAGTTCAGGTGCCACAACTAATGAAAAACTGTTTTTT. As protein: CAWSSGATTNEKLFF.